The rows below give T cell receptor beta chains drawn from one sample of a study of graft-versus-host responses after intestinal transplantation. This table comes from immunoSEQ multiplex PCR, and its TCRdb copy is limited to in-frame clones, with some not included. The sample carries 60,000 or so clones, around nine tenths recorded once. The sequenced sample was PBMCs, obtained 118 to 130 days after intestinal transplantation. These receptors came from a human patient who received an intestinal transplant, so some T cells may come from the graft donor. The CDR3 runs from the conserved cysteine through the conserved F or W. The order of the fields is V gene, J gene, clone size, D gene, CDR3 DNA, CDR3 protein. D genes are given only for firm matches. Where a row states a size, it is once, few, many or the class of an expanded clone; other rows omit it.

V: TRBV5-4; J: TRBJ2-3; size: .; D: TRBD2; DNA: TGTGCCAGCAGCTTTCGCGGGAGTCAAGATACGCAGTATTTT; CDR3: CASSFRGSQDTQYF
V: TRBV5-1; J: TRBJ2-2; size: .; D: TRBD2; DNA: TGCGCCAGCAGCAACGGACTAGCGGGAACCACCGGGGAGCTGTTTTTT; CDR3: CASSNGLAGTTGELFF
V: TRBV19; J: TRBJ2-7; size: .; D: .; DNA: TGTGCCAGTAGTATCAGACCGCTCCGGGAGCAGTACTTC; CDR3: CASSIRPLREQYF
V: TRBV7-2; J: TRBJ2-1; size: .; D: .; DNA: TGTGCCAGCAGCCCCGCAACTAGTGTTCGGGAGCAGTTCTTC; CDR3: CASSPATSVREQFF
V: TRBV10-3; J: TRBJ2-2; size: .; D: TRBD1; DNA: TGTGCCATCACGGGACAGGGTATCCCCGGGGAGCTGTTTTTT; CDR3: CAITGQGIPGELFF
V: TRBV10-1; J: TRBJ2-1; size: .; D: TRBD2; DNA: TGCGCCAGCAGCGGGAGGGGAAAGGATGAGCAGTTCTTC; CDR3: CASSGRGKDEQFF
V: TRBV10-3; J: TRBJ1-5; size: .; D: .; DNA: TGTGCCATCAGTGAGGGGGGCAATAGCAATCAGCCCCAGCATTTT; CDR3: CAISEGGNSNQPQHF
V: TRBV7-9; J: TRBJ2-5; size: once; D: .; DNA: TGTGCCAGCAGCGGACAGTGGACAATCCAAGAGACCCAGTACTTC; CDR3: CASSGQWTIQETQYF
V: TRBV7-9; J: TRBJ2-2; size: few; D: TRBD1; DNA: TGTGCCAGCAGCTTTGAAGGGGGCGAGAACACCGGGGAGCTGTTTTTT; CDR3: CASSFEGGENTGELFF
V: TRBV10-2; J: TRBJ2-3; size: .; D: TRBD2; DNA: TGCGCCAGCAGTGAGGGCCTAGCGGGCACAGATACGCAGTATTTT; CDR3: CASSEGLAGTDTQYF
V: TRBV7-9; J: TRBJ2-2; size: few; D: TRBD1; DNA: TGTGCCAGCAGCCACATCGGACAGGGGTCCACCGGGGAGCTGTTTTTT; CDR3: CASSHIGQGSTGELFF
V: TRBV19; J: TRBJ2-3; size: .; D: .; DNA: TGTGCCAGTAGTGTCAGGGTCCCAGATACGCAGTATTTT; CDR3: CASSVRVPDTQYF
V: TRBV27; J: TRBJ2-1; size: .; D: TRBD1; DNA: TGTGCCAGCAGTGAGTCGGACAGGTCGGGGAATGAGCAGTTCTTC; CDR3: CASSESDRSGNEQFF
V: TRBV27; J: TRBJ2-1; size: .; D: .; DNA: TGTGCCAGCACCGATAAAGGACTCGCCTTATCCTACAATGAGCAGTTCTTC; CDR3: CASTDKGLALSYNEQFF
V: TRBV4-2; J: TRBJ1-6; size: .; D: .; DNA: TGTGCCAGCAGCCAAGATTCCAGTGGATATAATTCACCCCTCCACTTT; CDR3: CASSQDSSGYNSPLHF
V: TRBV4-1; J: TRBJ2-7; size: .; D: TRBD1; DNA: TGCGCCAGCAGCCAGACCGGGACAGGGAAACACGAGCAGTACTTC; CDR3: CASSQTGTGKHEQYF
V: TRBV10-3; J: TRBJ2-7; size: once; D: TRBD1; DNA: TGTGCCATCAGTGAGACCGGGACAGGGTCCTACGAGCAGTACTTC; CDR3: CAISETGTGSYEQYF
V: TRBV5-6; J: TRBJ1-6; size: .; D: TRBD1; DNA: TGTGCCAGCACCCTGAGAGGGGGCGATAATTCACCCCTCCACTTT; CDR3: CASTLRGGDNSPLHF
V: TRBV6-5; J: TRBJ1-1; size: .; D: .; DNA: TGTGCCAGCAGCCGACATGGGGAGAACACTGAAGCTTTCTTT; CDR3: CASSRHGENTEAFF
V: TRBV5-1; J: TRBJ1-1; size: .; D: TRBD1; DNA: TGCGCCAGCAGTTATGGGGACAGGGTTACTGAAGCTTTCTTT; CDR3: CASSYGDRVTEAFF
V: TRBV19; J: TRBJ1-1; size: .; D: .; DNA: TGTGCCAGTAGGGCAAATCACGGGGCAGCAGAAGCTTTCTTT; CDR3: CASRANHGAAEAFF
V: TRBV29-1; J: TRBJ2-6; size: once; D: TRBD1; DNA: TGCAGCGTGGGACAGGGAACTGGGGCCAACGTCCTGACTTTC; CDR3: CSVGQGTGANVLTF
V: TRBV4-1; J: TRBJ1-2; size: .; D: TRBD1; DNA: TGCGCCAGCAGCCAACCGGGACAGGGATTCTATGGCTACACCTTC; CDR3: CASSQPGQGFYGYTF
V: TRBV6-5; J: TRBJ2-7; size: .; D: TRBD1; DNA: TGTGCCAGCAGTTCGGGGGACAGGTCCTACGAGCAGTACTTC; CDR3: CASSSGDRSYEQYF
V: TRBV7-9; J: TRBJ2-3; size: .; D: TRBD1; DNA: TGTGCCAGCAGCTTAAATTCAGGGGGCGCAGATACGCAGTATTTT; CDR3: CASSLNSGGADTQYF
V: TRBV21-1; J: TRBJ1-1; size: .; D: .; DNA: TGTGCCAGGACAGGGGAGATTGAAGCTTTCTTT; CDR3: CARTGEIEAFF
V: TRBV5-1; J: TRBJ2-5; size: once; D: .; DNA: TGCGCCAGCAAACACCTTGGGAGGGGGCGATGGGAGGAGACCCAGTACTTC; CDR3: CASKHLGRGRWEETQYF
V: TRBV30; J: TRBJ2-3; size: once; D: .; DNA: TGTGCCTGGAGTGGTGTCGGAAGCGGTGGCGACACAGATACGCAGTATTTT; CDR3: CAWSGVGSGGDTDTQYF
V: TRBV18; J: TRBJ1-5; size: .; D: .; DNA: TGTGCCAGCTCACCCATGCACAGCCCGGATCAGCCCCAGCATTTT; CDR3: CASSPMHSPDQPQHF
V: TRBV10-3; J: TRBJ1-5; size: once; D: TRBD1; DNA: TGTGCCATCAAGGGGACAGGGGCAAATCAGCCCCAGCATTTT; CDR3: CAIKGTGANQPQHF
V: TRBV29-1; J: TRBJ2-5; size: .; D: .; DNA: TGCAGCGTCGTGGGTGGGGAGACCCAGTACTTC; CDR3: CSVVGGETQYF
V: TRBV2; J: TRBJ2-3; size: .; D: .; DNA: TGTGCCAGCAGTGACTTTGACACAGATACGCAGTATTTT; CDR3: CASSDFDTDTQYF
V: TRBV5-6; J: TRBJ1-3; size: .; D: .; DNA: TGTGCCAGCAGCTTGGAGACGGCACCTGGAAACACCATATATTTT; CDR3: CASSLETAPGNTIYF
V: TRBV25-1; J: TRBJ1-1; size: once; D: .; DNA: TGTGCCAGCAGTGGGCCGGGTCAAGCTTTCTTT; CDR3: CASSGPGQAFF
V: TRBV11-2; J: TRBJ1-1; size: once; D: TRBD1; DNA: TGTGCCAGCAGCTCCCATCTAGTACAGGGGGACACTGAAGCTTTCTTT; CDR3: CASSSHLVQGDTEAFF
V: TRBV5-1; J: TRBJ1-3; size: .; D: TRBD1; DNA: TGCGCCAGCAGCTTGGTGGGACAGGGGCTAAGCTCTGGAAACACCATATATTTT; CDR3: CASSLVGQGLSSGNTIYF
V: TRBV6-5; J: TRBJ1-5; size: once; D: .; DNA: TGTGCCAGCAGTTTCTGGACGGGCCAGCCCCAGCATTTT; CDR3: CASSFWTGQPQHF
V: TRBV27; J: TRBJ2-3; size: .; D: TRBD2; DNA: TGTGCCAGCAGTTTTCTAGCGGGGGGGCTGACAGATACGCAGTATTTT; CDR3: CASSFLAGGLTDTQYF
V: TRBV4-1; J: TRBJ2-5; size: .; D: .; DNA: TGCGCCAGCAGCCAAGCTAGATCAGAGGCCCAGTACTTC; CDR3: CASSQARSEAQYF
V: TRBV2; J: TRBJ2-1; size: .; D: TRBD2; DNA: TGTGCCTCGACGGCGGGAGATAAGTACAATGAGCAGTTCTTC; CDR3: CASTAGDKYNEQFF
V: TRBV6-1; J: TRBJ2-7; size: .; D: .; DNA: TGTGCCAGCAGCGCGGAGACAGGGAGGGTCGAGTACTTC; CDR3: CASSAETGRVEYF
V: TRBV28; J: TRBJ2-7; size: .; D: .; DNA: TGTGCCAGCAGTTTAAATGACTACGAGCAGTACTTC; CDR3: CASSLNDYEQYF
V: TRBV5-4; J: TRBJ2-2; size: .; D: TRBD2; DNA: TGTGCCAGCAGCTTGCTCGGACTAGGGAGTCCCGGGGAGCTGTTTTTT; CDR3: CASSLLGLGSPGELFF
V: TRBV19; J: TRBJ2-1; size: .; D: .; DNA: TGTGCCAGTAGTATGATTACAGGACCCCTTATGGATGAGCAGTTCTTC; CDR3: CASSMITGPLMDEQFF
V: TRBV6-5; J: TRBJ1-1; size: once; D: .; DNA: TGTGCCAGCAGAGAGGTCGGGGACACTGAAGCTTTCTTT; CDR3: CASREVGDTEAFF
V: TRBV30; J: TRBJ1-4; size: .; D: TRBD1; DNA: TGTGCCTGGAGTGTAGGGGGCTGGGATGAAAAACTGTTTTTT; CDR3: CAWSVGGWDEKLFF
V: TRBV10-1; J: TRBJ2-1; size: .; D: TRBD2; DNA: TGCGCCAGCAAGGGCGGGGGGGCCTACAATGAGCAGTTCTTC; CDR3: CASKGGGAYNEQFF
V: TRBV27; J: TRBJ2-5; size: .; D: .; DNA: TGTGCCAGCAGTTCTCGAGGCCCTAAAACCCAGTACTTC; CDR3: CASSSRGPKTQYF
V: TRBV25-1; J: TRBJ1-2; size: .; D: .; DNA: TGTGCCAGCAGTACCGGGACGGCTCTCCTCGGGCGCTACACCTTC; CDR3: CASSTGTALLGRYTF
V: TRBV6-4; J: TRBJ1-4; size: few; D: TRBD1; DNA: TGTGCCAGCAGCGGAACAGGGGGCGCGAGTGAAAAACTGTTTTTT; CDR3: CASSGTGGASEKLFF
V: TRBV11-2; J: TRBJ2-5; size: .; D: TRBD2; DNA: TGTGCCAGTCAAGCAGGGCTAGCGGGGGGGTTCCAAGAGACCCAGTACTTC; CDR3: CASQAGLAGGFQETQYF
V: TRBV7-9; J: TRBJ1-1; size: .; D: .; DNA: TGTGCCAGCAGCTTAAGGGAGACGAACACTGAAGCTTTCTTT; CDR3: CASSLRETNTEAFF
V: TRBV27; J: TRBJ1-1; size: .; D: TRBD1; DNA: TGTGCCAGCAGAACAGGGGAATCCATGAACACTGAAGCTTTCTTT; CDR3: CASRTGESMNTEAFF
V: TRBV7-9; J: TRBJ1-5; size: .; D: .; DNA: TGTGCCAGCAGCTTAGTTGTGGGGGCCTATAGCAATCAGCCCCAGCATTTT; CDR3: CASSLVVGAYSNQPQHF
V: TRBV4-2; J: TRBJ2-1; size: .; D: TRBD2; DNA: TGTGCCAGCAGCCAAAGGGTAGCGGGGTGGAATGGGCAGTTCTTC; CDR3: CASSQRVAGWNGQFF
V: TRBV6-4; J: TRBJ2-3; size: .; D: TRBD2; DNA: TGTGCCAGCCGGGCGGGAGGCTCAGATACGCAGTATTTT; CDR3: CASRAGGSDTQYF
V: TRBV11-1; J: TRBJ1-6; size: .; D: .; DNA: TGTGCCAGCAGCTTAGAGGTTAATTCACCCCTCCACTTT; CDR3: CASSLEVNSPLHF
V: TRBV4-2; J: TRBJ1-1; size: .; D: TRBD1; DNA: TGTGCCAGCCAGCGAGGACCTGAAGGGGGCTACACTGAAGCTTTCTTT; CDR3: CASQRGPEGGYTEAFF
V: TRBV19; J: TRBJ2-1; size: .; D: TRBD2; DNA: TGTGCCAGTAGTATGAGGACTAGCGGGGAATCCTACAATGAGCAGTTCTTC; CDR3: CASSMRTSGESYNEQFF
V: TRBV18; J: TRBJ2-3; size: .; D: .; DNA: TGCGCCAGCTCACCAGCAGATACGCAGTATTTT; CDR3: CASSPADTQYF